This T cell receptor (beta chain) was recovered during a study of CD8+CD57+ T cells in acquired aplastic anemia. Across the whole study: DNA per sorted CD4+ or CD8+ sample ranged 0.2 to 27.4 ug, averaging around 3 ug. The average read count for CD4+ cells in healthy donors was 10 million to 12 million.

TCR beta VDJ combinations and CDR3 sequences were profiled from genomic DNA. TCRdb reprocessed the reads with MiXCR, giving one entry per CDR3 protein. Among about 190,000 distinct CDR3 sequences listed, about 53% were seen once. Germline loops: CDR1 MNHEY, CDR2 SMNVEV (reference sequence). After removal of 2 bases from V and 2 bases from J, the junction contained 9 bases not matched to a gene. This CDR3 has 17 residues. The specimen sequenced was sorted CD4+, CD8+, or CD8+CD57+ T cells (not recorded which) from PBMCs. This chain connects TRBV27 to TRBJ2-1; 7 bases are shared with TRBD2. The receptor's source is a human donor in good health, serving as a control. For the CDR3, the DNA is TGTGCCAGCAGTTTAAGCTCGGGGGGACTTACCTACAATGAGCAGTTCTTC. This sequence encodes CASSLSSGGLTYNEQFF.